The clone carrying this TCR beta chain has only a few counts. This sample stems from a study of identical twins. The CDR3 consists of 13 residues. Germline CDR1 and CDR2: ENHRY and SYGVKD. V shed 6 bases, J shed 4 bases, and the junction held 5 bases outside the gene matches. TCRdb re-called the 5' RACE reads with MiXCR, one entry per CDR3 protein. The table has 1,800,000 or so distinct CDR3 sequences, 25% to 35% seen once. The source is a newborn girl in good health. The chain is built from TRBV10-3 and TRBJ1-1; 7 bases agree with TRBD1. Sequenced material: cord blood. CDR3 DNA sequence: TGTGCCATCAGCGGGACAGCCGGCACTGAAGCTTTCTTT. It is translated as CAISGTAGTEAFF.